Listed below are T cell receptor beta chains from one sample, sequenced in a study of cytomegalovirus exposure and HLA in healthy donors. The method was immunoSEQ multiplex PCR; TCRdb's version includes in-frame clones alone and lacks a portion of them. There are fewer than 250,000 clones in the sample; roughly 80% occur only once, and approximately 2% lies in the top ten. Sequencing was carried out using PBMCs. The receptors originated from a woman aged 25 to 39 in good health and CMV-seropositive. Both conserved end residues are part of each CDR3. D genes are given only for firm matches. Only part of the rows carry a size: once, few, many, or a class if the clone is expanded.

clone size	D gene	J gene	V gene	CDR3 DNA	CDR3 protein
NA	NA	TRBJ2-1	TRBV7-2	TGTGCCAGCAGCTTTACGCGCAATGAGCAGTTCTTC	CASSFTRNEQFF
NA	TRBD1	TRBJ2-7	TRBV5-6	TGTGCCAGCAGCCTTTTGGGGCTCGGACAGGGGGCGTACGAGCAGTACTTC	CASSLLGLGQGAYEQYF
NA	NA	TRBJ2-3	TRBV5-4	TGTGCCAGCAGCTTGGGGCAGGGTAATAGTTGGGATACGCAGTATTTT	CASSLGQGNSWDTQYF
NA	NA	TRBJ1-1	TRBV5-1	TGCGCCAGCAGCTTGTCCAGGGGCGCTGAAGCTTTCTTT	CASSLSRGAEAFF
NA	NA	TRBJ1-6	TRBV2	TGTGCCGGGTTTAGAGGGTTCGGGTCACCCCTCCACTTT	CAGFRGFGSPLHF
once	TRBD1	TRBJ2-1	TRBV5-4	TGTGCCAGCAGCTGGGGGACAGGGGAATACAATGAGCAGTTCTTC	CASSWGTGEYNEQFF
NA	TRBD1	TRBJ1-2	TRBV9	TGTGCCAGCAGCCCCGGACAGGGGGCTGGCTACACCTTC	CASSPGQGAGYTF
once	NA	TRBJ2-2	TRBV7-2	TGTGCCAGCAGCTTAGACAGAACGAACACCGGGGAGCTGTTTTTT	CASSLDRTNTGELFF
NA	TRBD2	TRBJ2-7	TRBV9	TGTGCCAGCAGCGTACGGACTAGCGGGTACGAGCAGTACTTC	CASSVRTSGYEQYF
NA	NA	TRBJ2-2	TRBV18	TGTGCCAGCTCACCACTAACCGGGACACTGAACACCGGGGAGCTGTTTTTT	CASSPLTGTLNTGELFF
NA	NA	TRBJ1-4	TRBV15	TGTGCCACCAGCAGAGACCCCCCCAACAGGGTTGAAAAACTGTTTTTT	CATSRDPPNRVEKLFF
NA	TRBD2	TRBJ2-4	TRBV30	TGTGCCTGGAGTGTACGAGGTGGGGGGGTTTCGTTAGATCAGTACTTC	CAWSVRGGGVSLDQYF
NA	TRBD2	TRBJ2-1	TRBV7-2	TGTGCCAGCAGCAAGGGACTAGCGCTATACAATGAGCAGTTCTTC	CASSKGLALYNEQFF
NA	TRBD1	TRBJ1-3	TRBV19	TGTGCCAGTAGCCCTGGGACAGGACTAAACACCATATATTTT	CASSPGTGLNTIYF
NA	TRBD2	TRBJ2-1	TRBV5-1	TGCGCCAGCAGCTCCGGGAGGTGGTATGAGCAGTTCTTC	CASSSGRWYEQFF
few	NA	TRBJ2-6	TRBV4-3	TGCGCCAGCAGCCAAGATTCGGGGGACTCTGGGGCCAACGTCCTGACTTTC	CASSQDSGDSGANVLTF
NA	TRBD1	TRBJ1-1	TRBV27	TGTGCCAGCAGTTGGACAGGGGATCCGAACACTGAAGCTTTCTTT	CASSWTGDPNTEAFF
NA	TRBD1	TRBJ1-1	TRBV5-1	TGCGCCAGCCGAAGAGCCGACAGGGGGAACACTGAAGCTTTCTTT	CASRRADRGNTEAFF
few	TRBD1	TRBJ2-7	TRBV5-1	TGCGCCAGCAGCTTGGAAGGGACAGGGGCAAACGAGCAGTACTTC	CASSLEGTGANEQYF
NA	NA	TRBJ1-1	TRBV11-2	TGTGCCAGCAGCTTAGAACGAGGGAGAAACACTGAAGCTTTCTTT	CASSLERGRNTEAFF
NA	NA	TRBJ2-1	TRBV7-8	TGTGCCAGCAGCTTAGTAGTAGGGAGGAGAGGTGGCAATGAGCAGTTCTTC	CASSLVVGRRGGNEQFF
NA	NA	TRBJ1-5	TRBV7-2	TGTGCCAGCAGCCCGAGACAGATCCCTAGCAATCAGCCCCAGCATTTT	CASSPRQIPSNQPQHF
few	TRBD1	TRBJ1-2	TRBV4-1	TGCGCCAGCAGCCTAGGGACCGGGACAGTCTATGGCTACACCTTC	CASSLGTGTVYGYTF
NA	TRBD1	TRBJ2-3	TRBV28	TGTGCCAGCAGTAACACAGGGGAAGTTAGGACAGATACGCAGTATTTT	CASSNTGEVRTDTQYF
NA	NA	TRBJ1-2	TRBV5-1	TGCGCCAGCAGCTTGGGACAGTTATTCTCTAACTATGGCTACACCTTC	CASSLGQLFSNYGYTF
NA	TRBD2	TRBJ2-7	TRBV7-2	TGTGCCAGCAGCCCTACTAGCGGGTCGTACGAGCAGTACTTC	CASSPTSGSYEQYF
NA	NA	TRBJ2-6	TRBV27	TGTGCCAGCAGTTTCGCAGGGCCCCTCTCTGGGGCCAACGTCCTGACTTTC	CASSFAGPLSGANVLTF
few	TRBD1	TRBJ1-1	TRBV2	TGTGCCAGCATGAAGGGACAGGGTAGGGGCACTGAAGCTTTCTTT	CASMKGQGRGTEAFF
NA	TRBD1	TRBJ1-6	TRBV6-5	TGTGCCAGCAGTTACTCGAGGACAGGGGATTCACCCCTCCACTTT	CASSYSRTGDSPLHF
NA	NA	TRBJ2-7	TRBV9	TGTGCCAGCAGCGCATCCCAAGGGGGAGGGGCCTACGAGCAGTACTTC	CASSASQGGGAYEQYF
NA	NA	TRBJ1-1	TRBV5-1	TGCGCCAGCAGCTTGGTGGGGAGGAACACTGAAGCTTTCTTT	CASSLVGRNTEAFF
NA	NA	TRBJ2-3	TRBV18	TGTGCCAGCTCCCGTCGTGGAGAGGATACGCAGTATTTT	CASSRRGEDTQYF
once	NA	TRBJ1-1	TRBV7-9	TGTGCCAGCAGCTTAGACGAACAGGAAGCTTTCTTT	CASSLDEQEAFF
NA	TRBD2	TRBJ2-5	TRBV27	TGTGCCAGCAGTTTATCTCTTCCGGGACTAGCTAGGGGAGAGACCCAGTACTTC	CASSLSLPGLARGETQYF
NA	NA	TRBJ1-6	TRBV25-1	TGTGCCAGCAGTGAATCTGGGACATCACCCCTCCACTTT	CASSESGTSPLHF
once	TRBD1	TRBJ1-1	TRBV11-3	TGTGCCAGCAGCAAGGGACAGGGGGGCACTGAAGCTTTCTTT	CASSKGQGGTEAFF
NA	TRBD2	TRBJ2-3	TRBV30	TGTGCCTGGAGTGTAATCGGGGGGTCAGATACGCAGTATTTT	CAWSVIGGSDTQYF
NA	TRBD1	TRBJ2-5	TRBV6-1	TGTGCCAGCAGTGAACCTGGGACAGGGGGCGGCGCGACCCAGTACTTC	CASSEPGTGGGATQYF
few	TRBD1	TRBJ2-7	TRBV5-1	TGCGCCAGCAGCTCAAGACAGGGCTACGAGCAGTACTTC	CASSSRQGYEQYF
NA	TRBD2	TRBJ2-3	TRBV5-1	TGCGCCAGCAGCCTGACTAGCGGGAGGGCCGATACGCAGTATTTT	CASSLTSGRADTQYF
once	NA	TRBJ1-1	TRBV15	TGTGCCACCAGCAGAGATCGATCAGGGTTCACTGAAGCTTTCTTT	CATSRDRSGFTEAFF
few	NA	TRBJ2-3	TRBV18	TGTGCCAGCTCACCAGGCCTTTGGCAGGGGCAACTCCTTAGCACAGATACGCAGTATTTT	CASSPGLWQGQLLSTDTQYF
NA	NA	TRBJ1-1	TRBV7-8	TGTGCCAGCAGCCAGAGGATCCCTTGTGAAGCTTTCTTT	CASSQRIPCEAFF
NA	TRBD2	TRBJ2-7	TRBV5-1	TGCGCCAGCAGCTTGGCCATTCGGGGGGGCCACGAGCAGTACTTC	CASSLAIRGGHEQYF
NA	TRBD2	TRBJ2-7	TRBV29-1	TGCAGCGTCTTAGCGGGGGGAATATACGAGCAGTACTTC	CSVLAGGIYEQYF
NA	NA	TRBJ1-1	TRBV6-1	TGTGCCAGCAGTGCCGAACAGGGAGCTGAAGCTTTCTTT	CASSAEQGAEAFF
NA	NA	TRBJ2-3	TRBV7-3	TGTGCCAGCAGCTTAGGCCCTTTAAACCCGAGCACAGATACGCAGTATTTT	CASSLGPLNPSTDTQYF
few	NA	TRBJ1-5	TRBV28	TGTGCCAGCAGTAGCCTGGACAGAAGGGCTCAGCCCCAGCATTTT	CASSSLDRRAQPQHF
NA	TRBD2	TRBJ2-5	TRBV5-1	TGCGCCAGCAGCTTGGTCCCTAGCGGGGCAGAGACCCAGTACTTC	CASSLVPSGAETQYF
NA	TRBD1	TRBJ2-3	TRBV9	TGTGCCAGCAGTCTTCGACAGGGAAGGACAGATACGCAGTATTTT	CASSLRQGRTDTQYF
NA	NA	TRBJ2-1	TRBV7-2	TGTGCCAGCAGCCCTACTAGCCTCTCCTACAATGAGCAGTTCTTC	CASSPTSLSYNEQFF
NA	NA	TRBJ2-7	TRBV4-1	TGCGCCAGCAGCCAATTACTCCAAATACCCGGGCAGTACTTC	CASSQLLQIPGQYF
few	NA	TRBJ1-4	TRBV5-1	TGCGCCAGCAGCATTGACATCGGAGAAAAACTGTTTTTT	CASSIDIGEKLFF
once	TRBD1	TRBJ2-1	TRBV5-4	TGTGCCAGCAGCAGACCCGAGGGGGCTAGGTCCAATGAGCAGTTCTTC	CASSRPEGARSNEQFF
NA	NA	TRBJ2-7	TRBV28	TGTGCCAGCAGTTTGAACGGGGCCTACGAGCAGTACTTC	CASSLNGAYEQYF
medium-sized	TRBD1	TRBJ1-5	TRBV18	TGTGCCAGCTCCTTGACAGGGGGCGATCAGCCCCAGCATTTT	CASSLTGGDQPQHF
NA	NA	TRBJ2-3	TRBV29-1	TGCAGCGTTGTGGGCTTTATGATGTTGGCAGGTAGCACAGATACGCAGTATTTT	CSVVGFMMLAGSTDTQYF
once	TRBD1	TRBJ2-7	TRBV5-4	TGTGCCAGCAGCCAGGGGGCGTCCTACGAGCAGTACTTC	CASSQGASYEQYF
NA	NA	TRBJ1-4	TRBV6-6	TGTGCCAGCAGTTACGGAGGTGAAAAACTGTTTTTT	CASSYGGEKLFF
few	TRBD2	TRBJ2-1	TRBV5-1	TGCGCCAGCAGCTTGATGTCTAGCGGAAGCTCCTACAATGAGCAGTTCTTC	CASSLMSSGSSYNEQFF